What follows are 9 T cell receptor beta chains derived from one specimen sequenced in a study of blood T cell repertoires in COVID-19. Sequencing used immunoSEQ multiplex PCR; TCRdb keeps in-frame clones, though not all of them. The sample includes some 40,000 clones, approximately 94% of them seen just once. The sequenced sample was peripheral blood. The source of these receptors is a middle-aged man with COVID-19, enrolled during active disease.

The V and J genes are TRBV11-2 and TRBJ2-7; D might be TRBD2 (7 bases). From germline, CDR1 is SGHAT and CDR2 FQNNGV. V gave up 4 bases and J gave up 3 bases, with 25 bases separating them. This CDR3 comprises 18 residues. Here the CDR3 reads CASSSQTIEGGGFYEQYF. For the CDR3, the DNA is TGTGCCAGCAGCTCGCAAACCATCGAAGGCGGGGGCTTCTACGAGCAGTACTTC.

The chain uses TRBV6-1 and TRBJ2-5; the match to TRBD2 covers 13 bases. The CDR3 has 17 amino acids. Germline V gives CDR1 MNHNS, CDR2 SASEGT. The junction had 8 bases not matched to a gene; V was cut back by 3 bases and J by 4 bases. CDR3 in amino acids: CASSEIGLAGVGETQYF. The CDR3 DNA sequence: TGTGCCAGCAGTGAGATCGGACTAGCGGGAGTTGGAGAGACCCAGTACTTC.

This chain uses TRBV7-3 with TRBJ2-7; a weak D match, TRBD1 (5 bases). The ends were cut back, 5 bases at V and 2 bases at J, with 10 bases in the middle. The V gene's germline CDR1 is SGHTA and CDR2 FQGTGA. CDR3 length equals 13 residues. The DNA for the CDR3 is TGTGCCAGCAGCCCCAGGGCTGCCTACGAGCAGTACTTC. Amino acid sequence: CASSPRAAYEQYF.

This chain uses TRBV3-1 (or the pseudogene TRBV3-2) with TRBJ2-7; 7 bases agree with TRBD2. Germline CDR1 is LGHDT and CDR2 is YNNKEL (reference sequence). V shed 1 base, J shed 6 bases, and the junction held 6 bases outside the gene matches. CDR3 length equals 14 residues. The CDR3 loop is CASSQGASGTEQYF. The CDR3 DNA reads TGTGCCAGCAGCCAAGGAGCCAGCGGGACCGAGCAGTACTTC.

This clone was picked up one time. This rearrangement joins TRBV11-3 to TRBJ2-1; perhaps TRBD2 as D (5 bases). The V gene lost 5 bases and the J gene lost 9 bases, with 11 bases spanning the gap. Germline values: CDR1 SGHNT, CDR2 YENEEA. The CDR3 is made up of 12 amino acids. This CDR3 reads CASSLGLTEQFF. DNA of the CDR3: TGTGCCAGCAGCCTAGGACTGACTGAGCAGTTCTTC.

The chain employs TRBV19 and TRBJ1-6, with 8 bases fitting TRBD1. The junction had 4 bases not matched to a gene; V was cut back by 5 bases and J by 4 bases. The CDR3 covers 15 residues. The V gene's germline CDR1 is LNHDA and CDR2 SQIVND (reference sequence). The CDR3: CASSVRDRYNSPLHF. The CDR3 coding sequence is TGTGCCAGTAGTGTCCGGGACAGGTATAATTCACCCCTCCACTTT.

V and J are TRBV6-5 and TRBJ1-1; 7 bases map to TRBD1. The CDR3 has 14 residues. Germline lookup yields CDR1 MNHEY and CDR2 SVGAGI. Unmatched junction bases numbered 7, after V lost 5 bases and J lost 4 bases. CDR3 nucleotide sequence: TGTGCCAGCAGTACTGACAGGGATCGCACTGAAGCTTTCTTT. It translates to CASSTDRDRTEAFF.

This clone was found once. This chain uses TRBV9 with TRBJ1-2, with 7 positions matching TRBD1. Germline V gene lookup returns CDR1 SGDLS and CDR2 YYNGEE. The length of the CDR3 is 15 residues. The trim removed 0 bases at V and 6 bases at J, leaving 8 bases unmatched. This CDR3 reads CASSVAAWGTDGYTF. CDR3 DNA sequence: TGTGCCAGCAGCGTAGCCGCTTGGGGGACAGATGGCTACACCTTC. Variable domain in full (rest from reference TRBV9 and TRBJ1-2): DSGVTQTPKHLITATGQRVTLRCSPRSGDLSVYWYQQSLDQGLQFLIQYYNGEERAKGNILERFSAQQFPDLHSELNLSSLELGDSALYFCASSVAAWGTDGYTFGSGTRLTVV.

The chain is built from TRBV2 and TRBJ1-3, with 7 bases that match TRBD1. From germline, CDR1 is SNHLY and CDR2 FYNNEI. Losses at the gene ends were 5 bases for V and 2 bases for J; bases not matched to a gene: 6. This CDR3 is 15 amino acids long. CDR3: CASSPGGVPGNTIYF. CDR3 sequence (DNA): TGTGCCAGCAGTCCAGGGGGAGTACCTGGAAACACCATATATTTT.